These 27 T cell receptor beta chains were sequenced from one sample in a study of blood T cell repertoires in COVID-19. Generated by immunoSEQ multiplex PCR, the TCRdb table keeps only in-frame clones and is missing some. The sample records tens of thousands of clones, 80% to 90% being singletons. Sequenced input: peripheral blood. The receptors shown here come from a woman in her 50s with active COVID-19.

The rearrangement links TRBV14 to TRBJ2-1, with TRBD2 matching 7 bases. From germline, CDR1 is SGHDN and CDR2 FVKESK. The CDR3 totals 14 residues. Trimming removed 5 bases from V and 3 bases from J; junction bases left unmatched: 4. Written as DNA, the CDR3 is TGTGCCAGCAGCGGCGGGAGTTACTACAATGAGCAGTTCTTC. This codes for CASSGGSYYNEQFF.

J is TRBJ2-1 and V is TRBV7-3, with a tentative D call TRBD1 (6 bases). Germline-derived CDR1 and CDR2 are SGHTA and FQGTGA. V lost 2 bases, J lost 5 bases, and 22 bases lay in between. The CDR3 length is 18 residues. As DNA, the CDR3 is TGTGCCAGCAGCTTATCATACAAGACAGGTCTGGTACACAATGAGCAGTTCTTC. It translates to CASSLSYKTGLVHNEQFF.

The chain recombines TRBV10-3 with TRBJ1-4; 10 bases are shared with TRBD1. The J segment lost 7 bases and the V segment lost 0 bases, leaving 5 bases of the junction unmatched. CDR3 length: 16 amino acids. Per germline, CDR1 ENHRY and CDR2 SYGVKD. This chain's CDR3 is CAISESDRGQGEKLFF. The CDR3 region has the DNA TGTGCCATCAGTGAGTCAGACAGGGGGCAAGGTGAAAAACTGTTTTTT.

The rearrangement links TRBV7-3 to TRBJ1-6; D is ambiguous. Trimming removed 5 bases from V and 10 bases from J, with 18 bases in between. The CDR3 has 15 residues. Germline CDR1 is SGHTA and CDR2 is FQGTGA. The CDR3 sequence: CASSLRGEGGSPLHF. For the CDR3, the DNA is TGTGCCAGCAGCCTTCGAGGTGAGGGAGGCTCACCCCTCCACTTT.

The chain employs TRBV6-6 and TRBJ2-7; 8 bases align to TRBD1. CDR1 is MNHNY and CDR2 is SVGAGI in the germline V gene (reference sequence). The V and J ends lost 5 bases and 0 bases, in that order; junction bases with no gene match: 6. This CDR3 comprises 15 residues. The CDR3 sequence is CASSSGQGPSYEQYF. CDR3 bases: TGTGCCAGCAGTAGCGGACAGGGACCCTCCTACGAGCAGTACTTC.

The chain combines TRBV30 with TRBJ2-1, with a possible D match to TRBD2 (5 bases). The germline CDR1 and CDR2 sequences are GTSNPN and SVGIG (reference sequence). The CDR3 is 13 residues long. Trimming took off 4 bases at V and 2 bases at J, with 9 bases between the two ends. The CDR3 bases are TGTGCCTGGACCAGCGGACCCTACAATGAGCAGTTCTTC. As protein: CAWTSGPYNEQFF.

The chain recombines TRBV3-1 (or the pseudogene TRBV3-2) with TRBJ2-7; D perhaps matches TRBD1 (6 bases). The germline V gene has CDR1 LGHDT and CDR2 YNNKEL (reference sequence). The V and J ends lost 0 bases and 7 bases respectively, with 10 bases between them. The CDR3 loop spans 13 amino acids. The CDR3 loop reads CASSQETGWEQYF. Written as DNA, the CDR3 is TGTGCCAGCAGCCAAGAAACAGGGTGGGAGCAGTACTTC.

The rearrangement joins TRBV7-9 to TRBJ1-4, with no clear D. The germline V gene encodes CDR1 SEHNR and CDR2 FQNEAQ (reference sequence). This CDR3 is built from 15 residues. Trimming pared 7 bases from V and 0 bases from J, leaving 12 bases between. As DNA, the CDR3 is TGTGCCAGCACCCCTCGGAGTGCAACTAATGAAAAACTGTTTTTT. As protein: CASTPRSATNEKLFF.

This clone came up once. The chain links TRBV6-6 to TRBJ2-3, with a tentative D call TRBD2 (5 bases). CDR3 length: 15 residues. Trimming shortened V by 0 bases and J by 4 bases, and 11 bases separated the two germline ends. The germline V gene has CDR1 MNHNY and CDR2 SVGAGI (reference sequence). The CDR3 nucleotides are TGTGCCAGCAGTTACTCTCAGCGAGGGCCAGATACGCAGTATTTT. Its protein product is CASSYSQRGPDTQYF.

This chain joins TRBV5-1 and TRBJ2-1; 10 bases map to TRBD1. Germline-derived CDR1 and CDR2 are SGHRS and YFSETQ. V dropped 1 base and J dropped 8; count of bases not matched to a gene: 3. The CDR3 is 14 amino acids. CDR3 sequence: CASSLRTGGDEQFF. CDR3 bases: TGCGCCAGCAGCTTGCGGACAGGGGGGGATGAGCAGTTCTTC.

A few counts support this clone. The V and J genes are TRBV7-3 and TRBJ2-3, with 8 bases aligning to TRBD2. In germline, CDR1 is SGHTA, CDR2 FQGTGA. There are 17 residues in the CDR3. The trim removed 4 bases at V and 4 bases at J, leaving 13 bases unmatched. The CDR3 here is CASSYYPRGEQSDTQYF. CDR3 bases: TGTGCCAGCAGCTACTATCCGCGGGGGGAACAGTCAGATACGCAGTATTTT.

The chain combines TRBV30 with TRBJ2-3, with 8 bases fitting TRBD2. There are 14 residues in the CDR3. Germline trimming cut 0 bases from V and 7 bases from J; bases unmatched to any gene: 6. CDR1 GTSNPN and CDR2 SVGIG come from the germline V gene (reference sequence). The CDR3 sequence: CAWSVAGGFNTQYF. The DNA for the CDR3 is TGTGCCTGGAGTGTGGCGGGAGGATTCAATACGCAGTATTTT.

The chain recombines TRBV30 with TRBJ1-1; possibly TRBD1 for D (6 bases). The CDR3 is 13 residues long. Looked up from germline, CDR1 is GTSNPN and CDR2 is SVGIG (reference sequence). For the CDR3, the DNA is TGTGCGTACATACAGGGTTGGAACACTGAAGCTTTCTTT. Translation: CAYIQGWNTEAFF.

The sample holds one count of this clone. The genes are TRBV6-5 and TRBJ2-7; 10 bases line up with TRBD1. Trimming removed 7 bases from V and 3 bases from J; junction bases left unmatched: 3. Germline CDR1 MNHEY, CDR2 SVGAGI. This CDR3 region has 13 residues. Here the CDR3 reads CASTGQGVYEQYF. CDR3 DNA: TGTGCCAGCACAGGACAGGGGGTCTACGAGCAGTACTTC.

The chain uses TRBV28 and TRBJ2-1; TRBD2 is a possible D gene (6 bases). With 3 bases removed from V and 9 bases from J, the gap between germline ends came to 15 bases. CDR1 and CDR2 (germline): MDHEN, SYDVKM. This CDR3 is 14 amino acids long. CDR3 nucleotides: TGTGCCAGCAGTTTCGGGGGAGCGCAAATTGAGCAGTTCTTC. This encodes CASSFGGAQIEQFF.

The chain is built from TRBV12-5 and TRBJ1-5; TRBD1 is a possible D gene (6 bases). Germline values: CDR1 LGHNT, CDR2 FRNRAP. V lost 1 base and J lost 4, with 8 bases in between. This CDR3 region has 14 residues. In DNA, the CDR3 is TGTGCTAGTGGTTTGGGGGGGCTGAATCAGCCCCAGCATTTT. It is translated as CASGLGGLNQPQHF.

For this clone: A read error may produce the germline difference seen at one junction end. This rearrangement joins TRBV28 to TRBJ1-2; D possibly corresponds to TRBD1 (5 bases). The CDR3 is made up of 11 amino acids. Germline assignment: CDR1 MDHEN and CDR2 SYDVKM. The DNA of the CDR3 is TGTGCCAGCAGTCATGGGGGGGAAGCCCACTTC. It yields the protein CASSHGGEAHF.

CDR3 amino acids: CASSQRQGDYGYTF. Here the CDR3 DNA reads TGTGCCAGCAGCCAGAGGCAGGGCGACTATGGCTACACCTTC. The chain links TRBV3-1 (or the pseudogene TRBV3-2) to TRBJ1-2, with a possible D match to TRBD1 (5 bases). The germline V and J ends were trimmed by 3 bases and 3 bases, with 11 bases remaining between them. From germline, CDR1 is LGHDT and CDR2 YNNKEL (reference sequence). This CDR3 has 14 amino acids.

This chain joins TRBV28 and TRBJ2-5; 8 bases map to TRBD2. With 5 bases clipped from V and 10 bases from J, the junction kept 9 bases outside the gene matches. The germline V gene encodes CDR1 MDHEN and CDR2 SYDVKM. The CDR3 is made up of 13 amino acids. The CDR3 DNA follows: TGTGCCAGCAGTCGACAGCCCACTAGCGGCCAGTACTTC. Translating gives CASSRQPTSGQYF. Full variable domain (rest looked up from reference TRBV28 and TRBJ2-5): DVKVTQSSRYLVKRTGEKVFLECVQDMDHENMFWYRQDPGLGLRLIYFSYDVKMKEKGDIPEGYSVSREKKERFSLILESASTNQTSMYLCASSRQPTSGQYFGPGTRLLVL.

This clone showed up just a few times. The chain recombines TRBV19 with TRBJ2-7; 9 bases align to TRBD1. V was clipped by 5 bases and J by 3 bases; unmatched bases: 8. CDR1 is LNHDA, CDR2 SQIVND, per germline (reference sequence). CDR3 length: 15 amino acids. The CDR3 DNA sequence: TGTGCCAGTAGTCCAGGGACAGGGTTACGCTACGAGCAGTACTTC. It yields the protein CASSPGTGLRYEQYF. Full variable domain (remainder filled in from reference TRBV19 and TRBJ2-7): DGGITQSPKYLFRKEGQNVTLSCEQNLNHDAMYWYRQDPGQGLRLIYYSQIVNDFQKGDIAEGYSVSREKKESFPLTVTSAQKNPTAFYLCASSPGTGLRYEQYFGPGTRLTVT.

The genes are TRBV5-1 and TRBJ2-2; D remains ambiguous. Trimming removed 0 bases at V and 4 bases at J, with 10 bases between. This CDR3 spans 15 amino acids. Germline CDR1 SGHRS, CDR2 YFSETQ. The CDR3 coding sequence is TGCGCCAGCAGCTTGGATGGGCTCACCACCGGGGAGCTGTTTTTT. Translation gives CASSLDGLTTGELFF.

This rearrangement joins TRBV5-4 to TRBJ2-5; TRBD1 aligns across 8 bases. CDR3 length: 16 amino acids. The J segment lost 5 bases and the V segment lost 2 bases, leaving 11 bases of the junction unmatched. The V gene's germline CDR1 is SGHNT and CDR2 YYREEE (reference sequence). CDR3 nucleotides: TGTGCCAGCAGCTTCGCCAACAGGGGGTCGGGGGAGACCCAGTACTTC. Its translation is CASSFANRGSGETQYF.

This chain uses TRBV5-4 with TRBJ2-3; 8 bases line up with TRBD1. The CDR3 totals 15 residues. The ends lost 4 bases at V and 3 bases at J; junction bases unmatched: 7. The germline gives CDR1 SGHNT, CDR2 YYREEE (reference sequence). The CDR3 DNA reads TGTGCCAGCAGCGAAGACAGGGGAAGAACAGATACGCAGTATTTT. This translates into CASSEDRGRTDTQYF. Combining the CDR3 with reference TRBV5-4 and TRBJ2-3 gives the whole variable domain ETGVTQSPTHLIKTRGQQVTLRCSSQSGHNTVSWYQQALGQGPQFIFQYYREEENGRGNFPPRFSGLQFPNYSSELNVNALELDDSALYLCASSEDRGRTDTQYFGPGTRLTVL.

The V gene is TRBV29-1, the J gene TRBJ1-2; D perhaps matches TRBD1 (6 bases). CDR1 is SQVTM, CDR2 ANQGSEA, per germline. V was clipped by 6 bases and J by 4 bases, with 21 bases between them. The CDR3 totals 15 residues. The CDR3 DNA follows: TGCAGCGTCCAGGGGCAGGGCGCTGCTGCCTATGGCTACACCTTC. As protein: CSVQGQGAAAYGYTF.

To note about this clone: The same CDR3 is also encoded by other DNA sequences in this sample. The rearrangement uses TRBV14 and TRBJ1-1; 7 nucleotides align to TRBD1. Germline V gene data show CDR1 as SGHDN and CDR2 as FVKESK. V was pared by 4 bases and J by 0 bases, with 2 bases of the junction left unmatched. The CDR3 runs 14 residues. The CDR3 is CASSPDRMNTEAFF. CDR3 DNA sequence: TGTGCCAGCAGCCCGGACAGGATGAACACTGAAGCTTTCTTT.

The J gene is TRBJ2-5, the V gene TRBV28; 8 nucleotides align to TRBD2. Germline assignment: CDR1 MDHEN and CDR2 SYDVKM. CDR3 length equals 15 residues. V lost 4 bases to trimming and J lost 2 bases; unmatched junction nucleotides: 6. The CDR3 is CASSSGSGVQETQYF. As DNA, the CDR3 is TGTGCCAGCAGTTCAGGTAGCGGGGTTCAAGAGACCCAGTACTTC.

The rearrangement links TRBV28 to TRBJ2-5; possibly TRBD1 for D (7 bases). The V end was cut by 5 bases, the J end by 4 bases, with 17 bases between. Germline loops: CDR1 MDHEN, CDR2 SYDVKM. CDR3 length: 15 residues. The CDR3 is CASSPPGGIGETQYF. In nucleotides, the CDR3 is TGTGCCAGCAGTCCCCCAGGGGGGATCGGAGAGACCCAGTACTTC. The complete variable domain, with remaining parts taken from reference TRBV28 and TRBJ2-5, reads DVKVTQSSRYLVKRTGEKVFLECVQDMDHENMFWYRQDPGLGLRLIYFSYDVKMKEKGDIPEGYSVSREKKERFSLILESASTNQTSMYLCASSPPGGIGETQYFGPGTRLLVL.